Presented here are 29 T cell receptor beta chains from one specimen sequenced in a study of cytomegalovirus exposure and HLA in healthy donors. 60 Vbeta and 13 Jbeta primers were used in PCR. Some clones are missing from TCRdb's copy, which holds only in-frame ones; the method was immunoSEQ multiplex PCR. The data hold about 160,000 clones, with almost 80% observed a single time. The sample consisted of PBMCs. All receptors come from a woman between 50 and 59 years old in good health and CMV-seropositive.

This chain joins TRBV10-1 and TRBJ1-2; D not certain. This CDR3 spans 13 amino acids. The germline V gene encodes CDR1 WNHNN and CDR2 SYGVQD (reference sequence). V shed 3 bases and J shed 7 bases, with 12 bases lying between them. CDR3 sequence (DNA): TGCGCCAGCAGTGATTTTGTGGGCTCTGGCTACACCTTC. This gives the protein CASSDFVGSGYTF.

This rearrangement joins TRBV4-2 to TRBJ1-1, with unresolved D. Germline lookup yields CDR1 LGHNA and CDR2 YNFKEQ. The CDR3 is 15 amino acids. Trimming took 1 base from V and 4 from J, leaving 13 bases between them. Here the CDR3 DNA reads TGTGCCAGCAGCCAAGTAATGGTTGGCGGCACTGAAGCTTTCTTT. It specifies CASSQVMVGGTEAFF.

V and J are TRBV7-2 and TRBJ2-2; D gene ambiguous. V lost 1 base and J lost 4, with 7 bases in between. CDR3 size: 14 residues. Germline lookup yields CDR1 SGHTA and CDR2 FQGNSA. CDR3 coding DNA: TGTGCCAGCAGCTTAGGAGTCGCCACCGGGGAGCTGTTTTTT. It specifies CASSLGVATGELFF.

The CDR3 DNA reads TGTGCCAGCAGAACCACTGATTTCTATGGCTACACCTTC. Translated, it gives CASRTTDFYGYTF. The V call is TRBV6-5, the J call TRBJ1-2; D gene uncertain. The CDR3 contains 13 residues. The germline V gene has CDR1 MNHEY and CDR2 SVGAGI. V was shortened by 6 bases and J by 4 bases, with 12 bases between the two germline ends.

The rearrangement links TRBV7-9 to TRBJ1-4, with TRBD1 identical over 11 bases. This CDR3 contains 15 residues. V lost 4 bases and J lost 8; bases outside the gene matches: 6. The germline gives CDR1 SEHNR, CDR2 FQNEAQ (reference sequence). The CDR3 reads CASSSGTGGEEKLFF. The CDR3 coding sequence is TGTGCCAGCAGCTCCGGGACAGGGGGAGAGGAAAAACTGTTTTTT.

The CDR3: CAWKVEYGNTEAFF. The CDR3 DNA reads TGTGCCTGGAAAGTTGAATACGGGAACACTGAAGCTTTCTTT. The J gene is TRBJ1-1, the V gene TRBV30; D gene ambiguous. CDR3 length: 14 residues. V was trimmed by 4 bases and J by 1 base, leaving 13 bases between them. Germline CDR1 reads GTSNPN; CDR2 reads SVGIG (reference sequence).

The chain uses TRBV18 and TRBJ1-1; D not resolved. CDR3 length equals 14 residues. V was cut by 3 bases and J by 1 base, with 9 bases left in between. Germline V lookup: CDR1 KGHSH, CDR2 LQKENI. The CDR3 spells CASSPARTNTEAFF. CDR3 nucleotides: TGTGCCAGCTCACCCGCCAGAACGAACACTGAAGCTTTCTTT.

V usage is TRBV7-9 and J usage is TRBJ2-7; TRBD1 matches 12 bases. Germline loops: CDR1 SEHNR, CDR2 FQNEAQ (reference sequence). V lost 2 bases and J lost 7; bases outside the gene matches: 6. The CDR3 is made up of 15 amino acids. For the CDR3, the DNA is TGTGCCAGCAGCTTACCCGGGACAGGGGGCCGGGAGCAGTACTTC. Translation gives CASSLPGTGGREQYF.

The CDR3 protein is CASSPAVGGVSTDTQYF. The CDR3 DNA reads as TGTGCCAGCAGCCCCGCTGTGGGGGGGGTAAGCACAGATACGCAGTATTTT. The V call is TRBV7-2, the J call TRBJ2-3, with 7 bases aligning to TRBD2. Germline V gene lookup returns CDR1 SGHTA and CDR2 FQGNSA. The CDR3 runs to 17 residues. The trim removed 5 bases at V and 0 bases at J, leaving 11 bases unmatched.

The chain uses TRBV18 and TRBJ2-7; D may be TRBD1 (6 bases). V lost 6 bases, J lost 3 bases, and 21 bases lay in between. This CDR3 region has 16 residues. Germline-derived CDR1 and CDR2 are KGHSH and LQKENI. For the CDR3, the DNA is TGTGCCAGCTCTCAGTCAGGACAGCCCCGGATCTACGAGCAGTACTTC. Translated, it gives CASSQSGQPRIYEQYF. Supplemented by reference TRBV18 and TRBJ2-7, the full variable domain reads NAGVMQNPRHLVRRRGQEARLRCSPMKGHSHVYWYRQLPEEGLKFMVYLQKENIIDESGMPKERFSAEFPKEGPSILRIQQVVRGDSAAYFCASSQSGQPRIYEQYFGPGTRLTVT.

The chain employs TRBV7-8 and TRBJ2-3; 11 nucleotides match TRBD2. The CDR3 has 14 amino acids. Germline V gene data show CDR1 as SGHVS and CDR2 as FQNEAQ. Trimming at V came to 8 bases and at J to 3 bases, leaving 4 bases not matched to a gene. The CDR3 sequence: CASHSGGATDTQYF. The CDR3 DNA reads as TGTGCCAGCCATAGCGGGGGGGCGACAGATACGCAGTATTTT.

This chain uses TRBV7-2 with TRBJ2-5, with D unresolved. CDR3 length: 13 residues. Germline CDR1 is SGHTA and CDR2 is FQGNSA. The germline V and J ends were trimmed by 3 bases and 5 bases, with 10 bases remaining between them. The chain's CDR3 is CASSFNRRETQYF. Here the CDR3 DNA reads TGTGCCAGCAGCTTTAATCGTCGGGAGACCCAGTACTTC. Based on the CDR3 plus reference TRBV7-2 and TRBJ2-5, the full variable domain is GAGVSQSPSNKVTEKGKDVELRCDPISGHTALYWYRQSLGQGLEFLIYFQGNSAPDKSGLPSDRFSAERTGGSVSTLTIQRTQQEDSAVYLCASSFNRRETQYFGPGTRLLVL.

The V and J genes are TRBV2 and TRBJ2-4; tentative D call: TRBD1 (5 bases). This CDR3 has 13 residues. V lost 4 bases and J lost 1, with 5 bases in between. Germline V gene data show CDR1 as SNHLY and CDR2 as FYNNEI. The CDR3 DNA reads TGTGCCAGCAGTGGACAGGCCAAAAACATTCAGTACTTC. It codes for CASSGQAKNIQYF.

V usage is TRBV29-1 and J usage is TRBJ2-1; D perhaps matches TRBD2 (6 bases). The CDR3 covers 15 residues. V lost 4 bases to trimming and J lost 4 bases, with 17 bases between them. Looked up from germline, CDR1 is SQVTM and CDR2 is ANQGSEA. The CDR3 is CSVGLPLGRYNEQFF. The CDR3 region has the DNA TGCAGCGTTGGCCTACCCTTAGGGAGGTACAATGAGCAGTTCTTC.

The rearrangement links TRBV7-9 to TRBJ1-4, with 7 bases matching TRBD1. Germline V gives CDR1 SEHNR, CDR2 FQNEAQ (reference sequence). This CDR3 comprises 15 residues. The J segment lost 8 bases and the V segment lost 6 bases, leaving 12 bases of the junction unmatched. CDR3 residues: CASSSPTGRGEKLFF. CDR3 coding DNA: TGTGCCAGCAGTTCCCCGACAGGGAGAGGGGAAAAACTGTTTTTT.

The chain couples TRBV5-1 to TRBJ2-5, with a weak D call TRBD2 (6 bases). The V end was cut by 6 bases, the J end by 4 bases, with 7 bases between. The CDR3 totals 11 residues. Germline CDR1 and CDR2: SGHRS and YFSETQ. In DNA form, the CDR3 reads TGCGCCAGCACGGGGGTAGAGACCCAGTACTTC. Translated, it gives CASTGVETQYF.

This clone was observed a single time. The CDR3: CASSEQGMSTEAFF. The CDR3 DNA sequence: TGTGCCAGCAGCGAGCAGGGGATGAGCACTGAAGCTTTCTTT. The chain joins TRBV9 to TRBJ1-1, with a weak D call TRBD1 (6 bases). Germline V gene data show CDR1 as SGDLS and CDR2 as YYNGEE. The V gene lost 3 bases and the J gene lost 4 bases, with 13 bases spanning the gap. The CDR3 runs to 14 residues.

This clone was found a few times. The chain joins TRBV5-4 to TRBJ1-3; the match to TRBD1 covers 8 bases. Unmatched junction bases numbered 3, after V lost 4 bases and J lost 3 bases. CDR1 and CDR2 from the germline V gene are SGHNT and YYREEE (reference sequence). CDR3 length equals 14 residues. As DNA, the CDR3 is TGTGCCAGCAGCCAGGACAGGGTTGGAAACACCATATATTTT. Translated, it gives CASSQDRVGNTIYF.

The chain is built from TRBV6-1 and TRBJ2-7, with D possibly TRBD1 on 5 matching bases. Trimming pared 4 bases from V and 3 bases from J, leaving 7 bases between. Germline V gene data show CDR1 as MNHNS and CDR2 as SASEGT. The CDR3 spans 12 residues. The DNA for the CDR3 is TGTGCCAGCAGTGTACAGGACTACGAGCAGTACTTC. Encoded protein: CASSVQDYEQYF.

The chain joins TRBV6-4 to TRBJ2-3, with a possible D match to TRBD2 (6 bases). Germline V gene sequence: CDR1 MRHNA, CDR2 SNTAGT. V lost 8 bases and J 5 bases, leaving 20 bases between the germline ends. This CDR3 comprises 15 residues. CDR3 bases: TGTGCCAGCGCCGCTATAGCAGGGCGGGGAGATACGCAGTATTTT. It encodes CASAAIAGRGDTQYF.

V and J are TRBV6-1 and TRBJ1-2; TRBD1 might be the D (6 bases). The CDR3 is made up of 14 amino acids. Germline V gives CDR1 MNHNS, CDR2 SASEGT. The V end lost 7 bases, the J end lost 2 bases, and 14 bases lay between the germline ends. The CDR3 nucleotides are TGTGCCAGCAATCAAGGGGGTCACAACTATGGCTACACCTTC. This translates into CASNQGGHNYGYTF.

The chain uses TRBV7-2 and TRBJ2-7; D might be TRBD2 (6 bases). Deletions cut 5 bases from V and 3 bases from J, with 14 bases between. The CDR3 has 14 amino acids. Germline V gives CDR1 SGHTA, CDR2 FQGNSA. As DNA, the CDR3 is TGTGCCAGCAGCCCAAAGAGACTAGTCTACGAGCAGTACTTC. This encodes CASSPKRLVYEQYF. The variable domain in full, with the rest retrieved from reference TRBV7-2 and TRBJ2-7, is GAGVSQSPSNKVTEKGKDVELRCDPISGHTALYWYRQSLGQGLEFLIYFQGNSAPDKSGLPSDRFSAERTGGSVSTLTIQRTQQEDSAVYLCASSPKRLVYEQYFGPGTRLTVT.

V is TRBV9 and J is TRBJ2-3; 11 positions match TRBD2. This CDR3 contains 15 residues. J gave up 5 bases and V 3 bases, and 5 bases lay outside the gene matches. The V gene's germline CDR1 is SGDLS and CDR2 YYNGEE. CDR3 region: CASSATGTSGDTQYF. The CDR3 region has the DNA TGTGCCAGCAGCGCAACCGGGACTAGCGGAGATACGCAGTATTTT.

The CDR3: CASSRPGQGDTEAFF. CDR3 nucleotide sequence: TGCGCCAGCAGCCGCCCGGGACAGGGAGACACTGAAGCTTTCTTT. This chain uses TRBV5-1 with TRBJ1-1, with 9 bases aligning to TRBD1. The CDR3 contains 15 residues. From germline, CDR1 is SGHRS and CDR2 YFSETQ. V was pared by 4 bases and J by 3 bases, with 7 bases of the junction left unmatched. Complete variable domain (other parts from reference TRBV5-1 and TRBJ1-1): KAGVTQTPRYLIKTRGQQVTLSCSPISGHRSVSWYQQTPGQGLQFLFEYFSETQRNKGNFPGRFSGRQFSNSRSEMNVSTLELGDSALYLCASSRPGQGDTEAFFGQGTRLTVV.

This rearrangement joins TRBV18 to TRBJ1-1; TRBD1 matches 7 bases. V was pared by 4 bases and J by 3 bases, with 5 bases of the junction left unmatched. This CDR3 comprises 14 residues. Germline V gives CDR1 KGHSH, CDR2 LQKENI. The CDR3 loop reads CASSRQGYDTEAFF. CDR3 DNA sequence: TGTGCCAGCTCACGACAGGGATATGACACTGAAGCTTTCTTT.

V usage is TRBV9 and J usage is TRBJ1-3, with TRBD1 matching over 9 bases. Germline CDR1 is SGDLS and CDR2 is YYNGEE. This CDR3 is built from 15 residues. The V segment lost 0 bases and the J segment 4 bases; nucleotides outside the gene matches: 2. This CDR3 is CASSVAGTGGNTIYF. Written as DNA, the CDR3 is TGTGCCAGCAGCGTAGCCGGGACAGGGGGAAACACCATATATTTT. The variable domain in full, with the rest retrieved from reference TRBV9 and TRBJ1-3, is DSGVTQTPKHLITATGQRVTLRCSPRSGDLSVYWYQQSLDQGLQFLIQYYNGEERAKGNILERFSAQQFPDLHSELNLSSLELGDSALYFCASSVAGTGGNTIYFGEGSWLTVV.

This clone was counted between two and nine times. The CDR3, as DNA: TGTGCCAGCAGCTATGCGGGGCACACCGGGGAGCTGTTTTTT. It is translated as CASSYAGHTGELFF. The V and J genes are TRBV7-3 and TRBJ2-2; perhaps TRBD2 as D (6 bases). In germline, CDR1 is SGHTA, CDR2 FQGTGA. Trimming stripped 4 bases from V and 3 bases from J, with 9 bases between. This CDR3 spans 14 amino acids.

The rearrangement joins TRBV6-5 to TRBJ1-6; tentatively, D is TRBD1 (6 bases). There are 15 residues in the CDR3. Trimming took 5 bases from V and 7 from J, leaving 15 bases between them. CDR1 is MNHEY, CDR2 SVGAGI, per germline. The CDR3 loop reads CASSTMAGANSPLHF. CDR3 sequence (DNA): TGTGCCAGCAGTACCATGGCAGGGGCGAATTCACCCCTCCACTTT.

The gene calls are TRBV2 and TRBJ2-3, with 11 bases fitting TRBD2. Germline V gene data show CDR1 as SNHLY and CDR2 as FYNNEI. The J segment lost 6 bases and the V segment lost 6 bases, leaving 11 bases of the junction unmatched. The CDR3 spans 16 residues. This CDR3 reads CASRLGLAGGGDTQYF. The CDR3 DNA is TGTGCCAGCAGGCTCGGGCTAGCGGGGGGAGGGGATACGCAGTATTTT.